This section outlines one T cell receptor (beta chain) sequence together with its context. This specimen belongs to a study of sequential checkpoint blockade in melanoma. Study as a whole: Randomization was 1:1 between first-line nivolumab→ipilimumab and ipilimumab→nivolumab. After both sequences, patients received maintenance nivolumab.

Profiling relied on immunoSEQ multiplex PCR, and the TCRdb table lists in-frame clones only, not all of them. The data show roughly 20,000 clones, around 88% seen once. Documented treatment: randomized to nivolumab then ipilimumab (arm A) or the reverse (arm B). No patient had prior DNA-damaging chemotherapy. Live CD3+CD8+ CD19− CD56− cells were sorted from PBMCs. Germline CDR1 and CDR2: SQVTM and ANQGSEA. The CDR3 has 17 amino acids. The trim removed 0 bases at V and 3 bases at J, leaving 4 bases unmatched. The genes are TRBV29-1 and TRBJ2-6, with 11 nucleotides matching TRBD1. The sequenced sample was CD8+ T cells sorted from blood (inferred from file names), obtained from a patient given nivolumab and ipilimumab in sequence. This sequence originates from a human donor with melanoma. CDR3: CSVEDWTGGVGANVLTF. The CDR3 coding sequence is TGCAGCGTTGAAGATTGGACAGGGGGCGTTGGGGCCAACGTCCTGACTTTC.